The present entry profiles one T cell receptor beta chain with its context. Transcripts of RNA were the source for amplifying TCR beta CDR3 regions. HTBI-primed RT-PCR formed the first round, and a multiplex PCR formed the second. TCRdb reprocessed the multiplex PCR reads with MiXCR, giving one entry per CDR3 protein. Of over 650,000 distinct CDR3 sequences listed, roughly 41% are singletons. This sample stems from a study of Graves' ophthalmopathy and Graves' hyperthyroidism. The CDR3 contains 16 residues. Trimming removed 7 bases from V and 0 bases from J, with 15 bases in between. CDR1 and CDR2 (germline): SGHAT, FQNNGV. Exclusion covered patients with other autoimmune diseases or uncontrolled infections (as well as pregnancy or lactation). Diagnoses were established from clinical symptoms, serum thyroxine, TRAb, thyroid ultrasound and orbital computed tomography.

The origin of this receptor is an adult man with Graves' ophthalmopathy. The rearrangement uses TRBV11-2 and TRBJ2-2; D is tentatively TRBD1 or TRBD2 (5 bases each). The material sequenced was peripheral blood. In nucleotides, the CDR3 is TGTGCCAGCAAACCCGGGCAGGGACCGAACACCGGGGAGCTGTTTTTT. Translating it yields CASKPGQGPNTGELFF.